Below are 18 T cell receptor beta chains sequenced from a single sample in a study of blood T cell repertoires in COVID-19. Method: immunoSEQ multiplex PCR; TCRdb's copy keeps in-frame clones and lacks some. The data show 100,000 or so clones, over 85% seen once. The sample comprised peripheral blood. Receptors originate from a man between 65 and 85 years old with acute or convalescent COVID-19.

This clone showed up just a few times. The CDR3 DNA reads as TGTGCCAGCAGCTTAGACAGGGTAGCCAAAAACATTCAGTACTTC. This translates into CASSLDRVAKNIQYF. J is TRBJ2-4 and V is TRBV7-2, with D possibly matching TRBD1 (6 bases). This CDR3 spans 15 amino acids. The germline V gene has CDR1 SGHTA and CDR2 FQGNSA. The V end lost 1 base, the J end lost 0 bases, and 7 bases lay between the germline ends.

This clone was recorded many times. This rearrangement joins TRBV7-2 to TRBJ2-7, with 7 positions matching TRBD2. CDR3 length: 16 residues. V dropped 4 bases and J dropped 0; count of bases not matched to a gene: 9. CDR1 and CDR2 (germline): SGHTA, FQGNSA. The DNA of the CDR3 is TGTGCCAGCAGCTGGGGGGGTGGCGGTAGCTCCTACGAGCAGTACTTC. This sequence encodes CASSWGGGGSSYEQYF.

The gene calls are TRBV28 and TRBJ2-2, with 7 bases fitting TRBD2. J was trimmed by 5 bases and V by 8 bases; bases with no gene match: 8. CDR3 length: 14 amino acids. The germline gives CDR1 MDHEN, CDR2 SYDVKM. The CDR3 loop is CASDGEGRTGELFF. The CDR3 DNA sequence: TGTGCCAGCGACGGGGAGGGGAGGACCGGGGAGCTGTTTTTT.

The chain uses TRBV4-3 and TRBJ1-4; 11 bases match TRBD1. The CDR3 totals 15 residues. J lost 8 bases, V lost 4 bases, and 6 bases had no gene match. The germline V gene encodes CDR1 LGHNA and CDR2 YSLEER. CDR3 residues: CASSRAGTGGEKLFF. The CDR3 DNA is TGCGCCAGCAGCCGAGCCGGGACAGGGGGAGAAAAACTGTTTTTT.

The chain couples TRBV6-1 to TRBJ2-3; D is possibly TRBD2 (6 bases). V was clipped by 3 bases and J by 0 bases, with 10 bases between them. This CDR3 is 15 amino acids long. Germline V CDR1 and CDR2: MNHNS, SASEGT. CDR3 bases: TGTGCCAGCAGTGAGTGGCGGGACAGCACAGATACGCAGTATTTT. It translates to CASSEWRDSTDTQYF.

This chain uses TRBV3-1 (or the pseudogene TRBV3-2) with TRBJ1-2, with 9 nucleotides matching TRBD1. The trim removed 4 bases at V and 4 bases at J, leaving 4 bases unmatched. The CDR3 spans 14 residues. From germline, CDR1 is LGHDT and CDR2 YNNKEL (reference sequence). CDR3 in amino acids: CASSLDRGPYGYTF. The CDR3 DNA sequence: TGTGCCAGCAGCCTGGACAGGGGTCCCTATGGCTACACCTTC.

The J gene is TRBJ1-5, the V gene TRBV12-3 or TRBV12-4, with 9 nucleotides matching TRBD1. The CDR3 has 12 amino acids. The junction had 0 bases not matched to a gene; V was cut back by 6 bases and J by 6 bases. Written as DNA, the CDR3 is TGTGCCAGCAGGACAGGGGGTCAGCCCCAGCATTTT. This translates into CASRTGGQPQHF.

The V and J genes are TRBV7-9 and TRBJ1-4; 7 bases agree with TRBD1. The V and J ends lost 1 base and 7 bases, in that order; junction bases with no gene match: 3. Germline CDR1 reads SEHNR; CDR2 reads FQNEAQ (reference sequence). CDR3 size: 14 residues. CDR3 region: CASSLEGAREKLFF. For the CDR3, the DNA is TGTGCCAGCAGCTTAGAGGGGGCGCGTGAAAAACTGTTTTTT. Full variable domain (rest looked up from reference TRBV7-9 and TRBJ1-4): DTGVSQNPRHKITKRGQNVTFRCDPISEHNRLYWYRQTLGQGPEFLTYFQNEAQLEKSRLLSDRFSAERPKGSFSTLEIQRTEQGDSAMYLCASSLEGAREKLFFGSGTQLSVL.

V usage is TRBV5-4 and J usage is TRBJ2-3; D not certain. Germline CDR1 and CDR2: SGHNT and YYREEE (reference sequence). V was clipped by 4 bases and J by 0 bases, with 15 bases between them. The CDR3 runs 16 residues. The CDR3 protein is CASSIRLGASTDTQYF. CDR3 bases: TGTGCCAGCAGCATCCGACTCGGAGCTAGCACAGATACGCAGTATTTT.

The rearrangement links TRBV27 to TRBJ2-1; TRBD2 matches at 10 bases. CDR1 MNHEY and CDR2 SMNVEV come from the germline V gene (reference sequence). J was trimmed by 3 bases and V by 3 bases; bases with no gene match: 2. The CDR3 spans 15 residues. This chain's CDR3 is CASSLSGRVYNEQFF. In DNA form, the CDR3 reads TGTGCCAGCAGTTTGAGCGGGAGGGTCTACAATGAGCAGTTCTTC.

V is TRBV3-1 (or the pseudogene TRBV3-2) and J is TRBJ1-1; D unclear. V was trimmed by 0 bases and J by 8 bases, leaving 7 bases between them. The germline gives CDR1 LGHDT, CDR2 YNNKEL (reference sequence). This CDR3 contains 12 residues. This chain's CDR3 is CASSQETREAFF. The CDR3 DNA reads as TGTGCCAGCAGCCAAGAAACGAGAGAAGCTTTCTTT.

This chain connects TRBV6-2 or TRBV6-3 to TRBJ1-3; D remains unclear. V shed 2 bases and J shed 4 bases, with 3 bases lying between them. The CDR3 spans 12 residues. Germline values: CDR1 MNHEY, CDR2 SVGEGT. The CDR3 reads CASSYQGNTIYF. DNA of the CDR3: TGTGCCAGCAGTTACCAGGGAAACACCATATATTTT.

V usage is TRBV21-1 and J usage is TRBJ2-3; the DNA was not compared with TRBD2, the D call given in the table. TRBV21-1 represents a pseudogene. The CDR3 totals 18 residues. The CDR3 coding sequence is TGTGCCAGCATCACTTGGGCTAGCGGGAGGGCCCTCGCAGATACGCAGTATTTT. Protein sequence: CASITWASGRALADTQYF.

This chain joins TRBV10-3 and TRBJ1-5; maybe TRBD1 (5 bases). Germline lookup yields CDR1 ENHRY and CDR2 SYGVKD. The CDR3 length is 12 residues. V was cut by 10 bases and J by 4 bases, with 11 bases left in between. CDR3 sequence: CATWGVNQPQHF. CDR3 coding DNA: TGTGCCACCTGGGGGGTAAATCAGCCCCAGCATTTT.

The V gene is TRBV28, the J gene TRBJ2-5; 7 bases line up with TRBD1. V lost 1 base to trimming and J lost 5 bases; unmatched junction nucleotides: 7. Per germline, CDR1 MDHEN and CDR2 SYDVKM. The CDR3 has 15 amino acids. The CDR3 loop is CASSLLQGNWETQYF. Written as DNA, the CDR3 is TGTGCCAGCAGTTTATTACAGGGGAATTGGGAGACCCAGTACTTC. Variable domain in full (rest from reference TRBV28 and TRBJ2-5): DVKVTQSSRYLVKRTGEKVFLECVQDMDHENMFWYRQDPGLGLRLIYFSYDVKMKEKGDIPEGYSVSREKKERFSLILESASTNQTSMYLCASSLLQGNWETQYFGPGTRLLVL.

V is TRBV4-1 and J is TRBJ2-5, with TRBD2 as a possible D gene (5 bases). V gave up 8 bases and J gave up 1 base, with 11 bases separating them. The CDR3 is 13 amino acids. CDR1 MGHRA and CDR2 YSYEKL come from the germline V gene. CDR3 bases: TGCGCCAGCGGCCCGGACTTCCAAGAGACCCAGTACTTC. It is translated as CASGPDFQETQYF.

This clone was detected once. The chain combines TRBV19 with TRBJ2-2; 11 bases agree with TRBD1. J lost 3 bases, V lost 8 bases, and 11 bases had no gene match. CDR1 and CDR2 (germline): LNHDA, SQIVND (reference sequence). The CDR3 covers 17 residues. The CDR3, as DNA: TGTGCCAGTCTCGGACAGGGGGCTTTGGTGGACACCGGGGAGCTGTTTTTT. Residues: CASLGQGALVDTGELFF.

This sequence joins TRBV6-6 and TRBJ1-3; D is perhaps TRBD1 (5 bases). The germline gives CDR1 MNHNY, CDR2 SVGAGI (reference sequence). The V end lost 7 bases, the J end lost 4 bases, and 14 bases lay between the germline ends. This CDR3 has 14 amino acids. CDR3 DNA sequence: TGTGCCAGCATGGGAGGGGCGGCCGGAAACACCATATATTTT. It codes for CASMGGAAGNTIYF.